This TCR beta chain was captured by sequencing in a study of shared clonotypes between healthy human individuals. The CDR3 sequence is 12 residues long. V lost 0 bases and J lost 6, with 7 bases in between. Germline CDR1 SGDLS, CDR2 YYNGEE. Clones were sequenced by immunoSEQ multiplex PCR, and TCRdb holds only the in-frame ones, with some missing. The table includes over 2 million clones, 92% detected once. This clone was detected only once. The V call is TRBV9, the J call TRBJ2-7; D gene uncertain. The sample consisted of naive CD4+ T cells from PBMCs. Subset reported: CD45RA+ positively selected. This clonotype originated in a man between 18 and 35 years old in good health. Some clones in this sample may be carry-over from other donors' samples. CDR3 DNA: TGTGCCAGCAGCGTAGAGGGTCTCGAGCAGTACTTC. Its protein product is CASSVEGLEQYF.